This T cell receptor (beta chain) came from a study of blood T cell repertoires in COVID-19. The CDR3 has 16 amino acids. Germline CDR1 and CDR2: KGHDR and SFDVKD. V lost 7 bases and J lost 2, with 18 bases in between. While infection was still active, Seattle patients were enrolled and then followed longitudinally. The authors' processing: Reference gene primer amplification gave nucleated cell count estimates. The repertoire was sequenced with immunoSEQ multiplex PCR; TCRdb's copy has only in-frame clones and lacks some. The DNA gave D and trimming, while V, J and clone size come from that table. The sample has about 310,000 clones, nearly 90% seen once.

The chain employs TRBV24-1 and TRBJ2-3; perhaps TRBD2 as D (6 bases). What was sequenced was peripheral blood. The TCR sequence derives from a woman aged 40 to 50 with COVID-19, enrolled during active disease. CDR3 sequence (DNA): TGTGCCACCAGCAGACCTACCGGGACTGCCACAGATACGCAGTATTTT. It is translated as CATSRPTGTATDTQYF.